This passage covers 20 T cell receptor beta chains from one sample sequenced in a study of PD-1 blockade in mismatch repair-deficient tumors. Clones were read by immunoSEQ multiplex PCR, and TCRdb kept only the in-frame ones, dropping some. The sample contains 120,000 or so clones, roughly 90% of which appear only once. This specimen was peripheral blood, taken 72 weeks after starting pembrolizumab. The receptors were sampled from an adult with mismatch repair-deficient cancer.

V gene TRBV5-1 combines with J gene TRBJ2-1, with D possibly being TRBD1 (5 bases). CDR3 length: 15 amino acids. The V and J ends lost 0 bases and 3 bases respectively, with 10 bases between them. Per the germline V gene, CDR1 is SGHRS and CDR2 is YFSETQ. The CDR3 protein is CASSLGTFLYNEQFF. In DNA form, the CDR3 reads TGCGCCAGCAGCTTGGGGACATTCCTCTACAATGAGCAGTTCTTC.

This clone was recorded once. The V gene is TRBV27, the J gene TRBJ2-3; D not certain. The V gene lost 3 bases and the J gene lost 4 bases, with 14 bases spanning the gap. This CDR3 is built from 15 residues. Germline CDR1 and CDR2: MNHEY and SMNVEV (reference sequence). The DNA for the CDR3 is TGTGCCAGCAGTTTTAGGGTAGGAACGGCAGATACGCAGTATTTT. This gives the protein CASSFRVGTADTQYF.

The chain couples TRBV4-1 to TRBJ2-2, with no clear D. Trimming removed 5 bases at V and 1 base at J, with 8 bases between. Germline loops: CDR1 MGHRA, CDR2 YSYEKL. The CDR3 sequence is 14 residues long. Here the CDR3 reads CASSLAVNTGELFF. CDR3 in DNA: TGCGCCAGCAGCTTAGCCGTGAACACCGGGGAGCTGTTTTTT.

J is TRBJ1-4 and V is TRBV18; tentative D call: TRBD1 (5 bases). The germline V gene encodes CDR1 KGHSH and CDR2 LQKENI. V gave up 2 bases and J gave up 0 bases, with 25 bases separating them. The CDR3 totals 21 residues. This chain's CDR3 is CASSPVDYRTFATATNEKLFF. CDR3 in DNA: TGTGCCAGCTCACCAGTTGACTATAGAACGTTTGCGACAGCAACTAATGAAAAACTGTTTTTT.

The sample holds a few counts of this clone. The chain couples TRBV27 to TRBJ1-2, with D perhaps TRBD1 (5 bases). The CDR3 has 13 amino acids. Trimming left V 6 bases short and J 3 bases short, with 11 bases between. Germline CDR1 and CDR2: MNHEY and SMNVEV (reference sequence). The CDR3 is CASRSGQYYGYTF. DNA for the CDR3: TGTGCCAGCAGATCGGGGCAGTACTATGGCTACACCTTC.

The V and J genes are TRBV19 and TRBJ2-2; a weak D match, TRBD2 (5 bases). CDR3 length: 15 amino acids. V gave up 1 base and J gave up 7 bases, with 13 bases separating them. Germline CDR1 LNHDA, CDR2 SQIVND (reference sequence). CDR3 sequence reads: CASSIVSGIGGELFF. CDR3 DNA: TGTGCCAGTAGTATAGTGTCCGGGATCGGCGGGGAGCTGTTTTTT.

This clone was seen just once. The genes are TRBV5-6 and TRBJ2-7, with 8 positions matching TRBD2. Per germline, CDR1 SGHDT and CDR2 YYEEEE. Germline trimming cut 0 bases from V and 1 base from J; bases unmatched to any gene: 3. CDR3 length: 15 residues. The CDR3 nucleotides are TGTGCCAGCAGCTTGGAAGCGGGAGCTTCCTACGAGCAGTACTTC. Amino acids: CASSLEAGASYEQYF. Variable domain in full (rest from reference TRBV5-6 and TRBJ2-7): DAGVTQSPTHLIKTRGQQVTLRCSPKSGHDTVSWYQQALGQGPQFIFQYYEEEERQRGNFPDRFSGHQFPNYSSELNVNALLLGDSALYLCASSLEAGASYEQYFGPGTRLTVT.

This chain uses TRBV4-3 with TRBJ2-1; TRBD2 aligns across 10 bases. Trimming took 2 bases from V and 4 from J; bases not matched to a gene: 8. CDR3 length: 17 amino acids. Germline CDR1 and CDR2: LGHNA and YSLEER. The CDR3 protein is CASSQRPAGGRYNEQFF. The CDR3, as DNA: TGCGCCAGCAGCCAAAGGCCAGCGGGAGGGAGGTACAATGAGCAGTTCTTC.

This clone appeared once. The gene calls are TRBV5-5 and TRBJ2-1; TRBD1 agrees at 8 bases. The germline V gene has CDR1 SGHKS and CDR2 YYEKEE (reference sequence). V was pared by 0 bases and J by 8 bases, with 4 bases of the junction left unmatched. The CDR3 is 14 amino acids. The CDR3 reads CASSLVSGGYEQFF. The CDR3 DNA reads TGTGCCAGCAGCTTGGTTTCAGGGGGCTATGAGCAGTTCTTC.

This clone has just one count. The V call is TRBV9, the J call TRBJ2-3; D may be TRBD1 (6 bases). The CDR3 extends over 15 amino acids. Trimming stripped 7 bases from V and 4 bases from J, with 19 bases between. The germline V gene encodes CDR1 SGDLS and CDR2 YYNGEE. The CDR3 spells CASSLQQGFADTQYF. CDR3 coding DNA: TGTGCCAGCTCATTACAACAGGGTTTCGCAGATACGCAGTATTTT.

This sequence joins TRBV9 and TRBJ2-1; 8 positions match TRBD1. Trimming removed 0 bases from V and 5 bases from J; junction bases left unmatched: 16. The CDR3 spans 19 residues. CDR1 SGDLS and CDR2 YYNGEE come from the germline V gene. The CDR3 loop reads CASSVGYPQGARVDNEQFF. The CDR3 coding sequence is TGTGCCAGCAGCGTAGGCTACCCCCAGGGGGCGAGGGTGGACAATGAGCAGTTCTTC.

The CDR3 nucleotides are TGTGCCAGCAGCTCCCTCGGGACGGAAGACTACAATGAGCAGTTCTTC. It encodes CASSSLGTEDYNEQFF. The chain recombines TRBV13 with TRBJ2-1; D tentatively reads TRBD1 or TRBD2 (5 bases each). Germline values: CDR1 PRHDT, CDR2 FYEKMQ (reference sequence). The V end lost 4 bases, the J end lost 3 bases, and 16 bases lay between the germline ends. The CDR3 is 16 amino acids. The full variable domain, in which reference TRBV13 and TRBJ2-1 provide the parts outside the CDR3, is AAGVIQSPRHLIKEKRETATLKCYPIPRHDTVYWYQQGPGQDPQFLISFYEKMQSDKGSIPDRFSAQQFSDYHSELNMSSLELGDSALYFCASSSLGTEDYNEQFFGPGTRLTVL.

This sequence joins TRBV6-5 and TRBJ1-1, with D possibly TRBD1 on 5 matching bases. CDR3 length: 14 amino acids. Trimming cost V 5 bases and J 4 bases, with 14 bases left between them. Per germline, CDR1 MNHEY and CDR2 SVGAGI. In DNA, the CDR3 is TGTGCCAGCAGTGGGGGACCCTGGGGCACTGAAGCTTTCTTT. Translation: CASSGGPWGTEAFF.

This clone appeared a single time. This chain links TRBV11-2 with TRBJ2-7, with 10 bases matching TRBD2. This CDR3 spans 17 amino acids. The junction had 11 bases not matched to a gene; V was cut back by 3 bases and J by 3 bases. The germline CDR1 and CDR2 sequences are SGHAT and FQNNGV. The CDR3 region is CASSLAGTSDGYYEQYF. The CDR3 nucleotides are TGTGCCAGCAGCTTGGCCGGGACTAGCGATGGGTACTACGAGCAGTACTTC.

The V call is TRBV5-4, the J call TRBJ2-3; TRBD2 matches at 10 bases. Germline V lookup: CDR1 SGHNT, CDR2 YYREEE (reference sequence). Losses at the gene ends were 3 bases for V and 10 bases for J; bases not matched to a gene: 14. This CDR3 is built from 16 residues. In nucleotides, the CDR3 is TGTGCCAGCAGCTCCGGGACTAGCGAACTCGAGTGGGCGCAGTATTTT. It codes for CASSSGTSELEWAQYF.

The chain carries TRBV7-9 and TRBJ2-7; a possible D gene is TRBD2 (5 bases). With 3 bases removed from V and 7 bases from J, the gap between germline ends came to 13 bases. The CDR3 runs 13 residues. Germline V gene sequence: CDR1 SEHNR, CDR2 FQNEAQ (reference sequence). CDR3 in amino acids: CASSFEDLGEQYF. The CDR3 DNA reads as TGTGCCAGCAGCTTCGAGGACTTGGGGGAGCAGTACTTC.

This clone was counted a few times. CDR3 in amino acids: CASSFALDQSLNQPQHF. The DNA of the CDR3 is TGTGCCAGCAGCTTCGCCCTTGATCAGTCTCTCAATCAGCCCCAGCATTTT. The J gene is TRBJ1-5, the V gene TRBV7-8; unclear D gene. V lost 3 bases, J lost 3 bases, and 18 bases lay in between. The CDR3 sequence is 17 residues long. The V gene's germline CDR1 is SGHVS and CDR2 FQNEAQ.

The chain links TRBV6-1 to TRBJ1-5; the D is unclear. V was trimmed by 4 bases and J by 4 bases, leaving 14 bases between them. Germline assignment: CDR1 MNHNS and CDR2 SASEGT. There are 15 residues in the CDR3. The CDR3 nucleotides read TGTGCCAGCAGTGTGGAGGCGAGACAAAATCAGCCCCAGCATTTT. Protein product: CASSVEARQNQPQHF.

The DNA for the CDR3 is TGCAGCGTTGTCGGCACCGGGGAGCTGTTTTTT. Translation: CSVVGTGELFF. The genes are TRBV29-1 and TRBJ2-2; D unclear. Trimming shortened V by 4 bases and J by 4 bases, and 4 bases separated the two germline ends. Germline CDR1 SQVTM, CDR2 ANQGSEA. This CDR3 is 11 amino acids long.

The V gene is TRBV19, the J gene TRBJ1-1, with D maybe TRBD1 (6 bases). V was cut by 5 bases and J by 2 bases, with 21 bases left in between. This CDR3 comprises 17 residues. CDR1 is LNHDA and CDR2 is SQIVND in the germline V gene (reference sequence). The CDR3 DNA reads as TGTGCCAGTAGTCCGCGGGACACCCCTTCTTTTAACACTGAAGCTTTCTTT. Protein product: CASSPRDTPSFNTEAFF.